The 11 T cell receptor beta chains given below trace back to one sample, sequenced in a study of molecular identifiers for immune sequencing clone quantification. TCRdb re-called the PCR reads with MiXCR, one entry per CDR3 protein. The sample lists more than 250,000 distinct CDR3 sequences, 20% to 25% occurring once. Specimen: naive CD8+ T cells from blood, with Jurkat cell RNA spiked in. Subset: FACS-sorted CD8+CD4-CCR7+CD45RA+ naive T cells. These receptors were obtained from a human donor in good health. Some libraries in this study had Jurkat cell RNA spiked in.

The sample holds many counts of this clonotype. DNA for the CDR3: TGTGCCAGCAGCGAAGGGGGCGTTTCCAATGAGCAGTTCTTC. The encoded protein is CASSEGGVSNEQFF. The chain links TRBV9 to TRBJ2-1; 7 positions agree with TRBD1. The CDR3 is 14 residues long. Germline assignment: CDR1 SGDLS and CDR2 YYNGEE. Trimming took 3 bases from V and 6 from J; bases not matched to a gene: 6.

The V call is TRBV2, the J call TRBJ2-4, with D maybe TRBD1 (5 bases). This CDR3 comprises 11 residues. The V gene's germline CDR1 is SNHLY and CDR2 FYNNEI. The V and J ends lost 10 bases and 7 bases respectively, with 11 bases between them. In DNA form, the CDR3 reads TGTGCCAATTCGAAGGGGAACATTCAGTACTTC. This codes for CANSKGNIQYF.

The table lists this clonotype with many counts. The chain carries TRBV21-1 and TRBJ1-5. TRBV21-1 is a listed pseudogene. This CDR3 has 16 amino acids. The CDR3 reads CASSPSGRPSNQPQHF. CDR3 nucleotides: TGTGCCAGCAGCCCTAGTGGAAGGCCTAGCAATCAGCCCCAGCATTTT.

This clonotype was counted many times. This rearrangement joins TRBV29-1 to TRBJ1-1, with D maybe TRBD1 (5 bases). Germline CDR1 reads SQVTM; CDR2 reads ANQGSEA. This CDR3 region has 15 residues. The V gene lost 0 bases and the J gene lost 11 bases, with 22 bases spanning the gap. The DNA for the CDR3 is TGCAGCGTTGAAGATTTCGACAGAGAGGGGATTGGTGCTTTCTTT. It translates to CSVEDFDREGIGAFF.

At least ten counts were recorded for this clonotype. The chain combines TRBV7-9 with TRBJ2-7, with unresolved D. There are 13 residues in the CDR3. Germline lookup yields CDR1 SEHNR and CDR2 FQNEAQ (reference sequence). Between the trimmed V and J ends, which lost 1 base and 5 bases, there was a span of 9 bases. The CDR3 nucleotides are TGTGCCAGCAGCTTAGTTGCGAGCGACGAGCAGTACTTC. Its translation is CASSLVASDEQYF.

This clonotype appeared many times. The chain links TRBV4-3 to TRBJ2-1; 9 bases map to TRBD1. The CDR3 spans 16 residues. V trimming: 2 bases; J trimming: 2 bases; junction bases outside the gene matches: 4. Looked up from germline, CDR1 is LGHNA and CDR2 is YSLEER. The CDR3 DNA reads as TGCGCCAGCAGCCAATCCTGGACAGGGGCCTACAATGAGCAGTTCTTC. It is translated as CASSQSWTGAYNEQFF.

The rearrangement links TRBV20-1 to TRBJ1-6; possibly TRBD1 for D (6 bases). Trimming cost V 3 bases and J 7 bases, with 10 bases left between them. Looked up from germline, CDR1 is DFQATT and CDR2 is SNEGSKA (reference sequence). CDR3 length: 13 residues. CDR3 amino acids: CSARPQGNSPLHF. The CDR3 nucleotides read TGCAGTGCTAGGCCACAGGGAAATTCACCCCTCCACTTT.

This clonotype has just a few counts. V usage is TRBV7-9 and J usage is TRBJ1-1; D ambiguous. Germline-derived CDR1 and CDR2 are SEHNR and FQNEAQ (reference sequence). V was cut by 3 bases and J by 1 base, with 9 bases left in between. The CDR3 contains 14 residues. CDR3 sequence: CASSLLGKNTEAFF. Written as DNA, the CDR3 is TGTGCCAGCAGCTTGCTGGGGAAGAACACTGAAGCTTTCTTT.

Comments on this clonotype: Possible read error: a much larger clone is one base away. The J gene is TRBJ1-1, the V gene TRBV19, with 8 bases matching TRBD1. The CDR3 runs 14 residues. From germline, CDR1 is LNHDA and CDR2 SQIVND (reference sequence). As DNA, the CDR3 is TGTGCCAGTACCATGACAGGGGCGAACACTGAAGCTTCCTTT. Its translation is CASTMTGANTEASF.

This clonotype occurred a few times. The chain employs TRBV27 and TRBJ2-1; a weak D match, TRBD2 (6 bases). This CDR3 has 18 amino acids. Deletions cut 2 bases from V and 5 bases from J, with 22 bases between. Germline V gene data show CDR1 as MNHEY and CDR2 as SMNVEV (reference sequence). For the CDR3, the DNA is TGTGCCAGCAGTTTACTCGGTCGGGGGAGAACCTTAAACAATGAGCAGTTCTTC. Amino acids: CASSLLGRGRTLNNEQFF.

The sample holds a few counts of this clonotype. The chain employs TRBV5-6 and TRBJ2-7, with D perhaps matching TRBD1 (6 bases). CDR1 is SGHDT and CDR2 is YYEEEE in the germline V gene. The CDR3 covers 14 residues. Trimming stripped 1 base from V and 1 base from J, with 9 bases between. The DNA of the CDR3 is TGTGCCAGCAGCTTGTGGGACATTTCCTACGAGCAGTACTTC. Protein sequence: CASSLWDISYEQYF.